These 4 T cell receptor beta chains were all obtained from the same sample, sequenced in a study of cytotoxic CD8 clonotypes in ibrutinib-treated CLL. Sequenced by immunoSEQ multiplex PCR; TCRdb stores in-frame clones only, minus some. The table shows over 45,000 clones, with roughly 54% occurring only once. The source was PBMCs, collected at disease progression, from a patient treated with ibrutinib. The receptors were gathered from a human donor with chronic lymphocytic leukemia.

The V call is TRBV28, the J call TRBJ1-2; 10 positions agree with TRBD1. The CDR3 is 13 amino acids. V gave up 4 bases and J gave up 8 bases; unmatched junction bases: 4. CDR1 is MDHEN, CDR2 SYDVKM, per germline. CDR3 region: CASSSGQGIGYTF. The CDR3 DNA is TGTGCCAGCAGTTCGGGACAGGGGATCGGCTACACCTTC.

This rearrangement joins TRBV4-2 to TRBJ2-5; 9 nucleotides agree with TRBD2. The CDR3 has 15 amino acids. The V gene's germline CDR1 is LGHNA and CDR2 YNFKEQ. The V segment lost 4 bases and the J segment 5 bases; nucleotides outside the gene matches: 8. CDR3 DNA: TGTGCCAGCAGCCCCCCGGGACTAGCTTCGGAGACCCAGTACTTC. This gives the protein CASSPPGLASETQYF.

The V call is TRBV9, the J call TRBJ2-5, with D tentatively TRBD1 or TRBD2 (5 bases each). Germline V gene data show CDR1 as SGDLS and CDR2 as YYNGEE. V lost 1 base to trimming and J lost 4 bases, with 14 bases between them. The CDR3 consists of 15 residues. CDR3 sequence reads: CASSVNEGAGETQYF. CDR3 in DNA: TGTGCCAGCAGCGTAAATGAAGGGGCGGGAGAGACCCAGTACTTC.

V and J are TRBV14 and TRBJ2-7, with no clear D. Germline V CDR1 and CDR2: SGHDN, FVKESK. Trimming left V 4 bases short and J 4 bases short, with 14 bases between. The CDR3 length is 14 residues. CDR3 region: CASSLTGQIYEQYF. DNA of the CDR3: TGTGCCAGCAGCCTAACCGGCCAGATTTACGAGCAGTACTTC.